Below, 16 T cell receptor beta chains from the same sample are listed, as sequenced in a study of blood T cell repertoires in COVID-19. Here immunoSEQ multiplex PCR was the method, and the copy in TCRdb shows in-frame clones only, minus some. The sample yields fewer than 350,000 clones, roughly 79% seen once. The sample consisted of peripheral blood. The origin of the receptors is a woman between 55 and 75 years old with active or convalescent COVID-19.

This chain uses TRBV7-2 with TRBJ2-7; D possibly corresponds to TRBD2 (5 bases). Trimming cost V 3 bases and J 0 bases, with 21 bases left between them. CDR3 length: 18 amino acids. The V gene's germline CDR1 is SGHTA and CDR2 FQGNSA. This chain's CDR3 is CASSFVEGGTLSSYEQYF. In DNA, the CDR3 is TGTGCCAGCAGCTTCGTTGAGGGTGGTACTCTTAGCTCCTACGAGCAGTACTTC.

The rearrangement links TRBV19 to TRBJ2-7, with D possibly TRBD1 on 5 matching bases. CDR1 and CDR2 (germline): LNHDA, SQIVND (reference sequence). Trimming stripped 4 bases from V and 0 bases from J, with 7 bases between. The CDR3 contains 13 residues. The CDR3 loop is CASSTGFSYEQYF. The CDR3 bases are TGTGCCAGTAGTACAGGGTTCTCCTACGAGCAGTACTTC.

This chain uses TRBV12-3 or TRBV12-4 with TRBJ2-5; possible D gene TRBD2, 6 bases. CDR3 size: 13 residues. V dropped 3 bases and J dropped 5 bases, with 10 bases sitting between them. The CDR3 spells CASSFRAGETQYF. For the CDR3, the DNA is TGTGCCAGCAGTTTTAGGGCGGGGGAGACCCAGTACTTC.

The chain uses TRBV27 and TRBJ2-1; TRBD2 aligns across 14 bases. The CDR3 has 18 residues. Trimming at V came to 8 bases and at J to 1 base, leaving 10 bases not matched to a gene. From germline, CDR1 is MNHEY and CDR2 SMNVEV (reference sequence). The CDR3 region is CASRLGLAGGMSYNEQFF. Written as DNA, the CDR3 is TGTGCCAGCCGACTCGGACTAGCGGGGGGTATGTCCTACAATGAGCAGTTCTTC.

This chain uses TRBV14 with TRBJ2-1; TRBD1 matches 7 bases. Germline trimming cut 6 bases from V and 9 bases from J; bases unmatched to any gene: 5. The CDR3 is made up of 12 amino acids. Germline CDR1 is SGHDN and CDR2 is FVKESK. CDR3 in amino acids: CASRATGPEQFF. CDR3 in DNA: TGTGCCAGCAGAGCGACAGGGCCTGAGCAGTTCTTC.

V gene TRBV7-3 combines with J gene TRBJ2-3, with TRBD2 matching over 7 bases. The V and J ends lost 2 bases and 5 bases, in that order; junction bases with no gene match: 4. This CDR3 has 14 residues. Germline assignment: CDR1 SGHTA and CDR2 FQGTGA. In DNA form, the CDR3 reads TGTGCCAGCAGCTTAGCGGGGGTGGGAGATACGCAGTATTTT. Its translation: CASSLAGVGDTQYF.

This CDR3 is CASSPRPVYLPRGDYGYTF. CDR3 DNA sequence: TGTGCCAGCAGCCCTCGACCGGTGTACCTGCCTCGGGGGGACTATGGCTACACCTTC. The chain recombines TRBV9 with TRBJ1-2, with a tentative D call TRBD1 (5 bases). The CDR3 sequence is 19 residues long. V lost 4 bases and J lost 3, with 28 bases in between. CDR1 SGDLS and CDR2 YYNGEE come from the germline V gene.

This chain links TRBV3-1 (or the pseudogene TRBV3-2) with TRBJ2-3, with D possibly being TRBD1 (6 bases). Germline-derived CDR1 and CDR2 are LGHDT and YNNKEL (reference sequence). CDR3 size: 16 residues. V was trimmed by 4 bases and J by 2 bases, leaving 16 bases between them. Written as DNA, the CDR3 is TGTGCCAGCAGCCTCGGCCAGGGGCCGTACACAGATACGCAGTATTTT. Amino acid sequence: CASSLGQGPYTDTQYF.

The chain employs TRBV3-1 (or the pseudogene TRBV3-2) and TRBJ1-1, with 10 bases aligning to TRBD1. CDR3 size: 17 residues. Germline V gene lookup returns CDR1 LGHDT and CDR2 YNNKEL (reference sequence). V gave up 2 bases and J gave up 0 bases; unmatched junction bases: 6. The CDR3 loop reads CASSQHGTGVMNTEAFF. The CDR3 DNA is TGTGCCAGCAGCCAACACGGGACAGGGGTCATGAACACTGAAGCTTTCTTT.

This clone was counted only a few times. The chain is built from TRBV5-1 and TRBJ1-2; D gene ambiguous. The CDR3 consists of 16 residues. Looked up from germline, CDR1 is SGHRS and CDR2 is YFSETQ. V was shortened by 4 bases and J by 0 bases, with 16 bases between the two germline ends. CDR3 amino acids: CASSNPRREANYGYTF. CDR3 nucleotides: TGCGCCAGCAGCAACCCAAGGAGGGAAGCTAACTATGGCTACACCTTC.

The CDR3 loop is CASSQVGRPRTDTQYF. CDR3 DNA: TGTGCCAGCAGCCAAGTGGGGCGGCCCAGGACAGATACGCAGTATTTT. The chain carries TRBV3-1 (or the pseudogene TRBV3-2) and TRBJ2-3, with D perhaps TRBD1 (5 bases). There are 16 residues in the CDR3. CDR1 LGHDT and CDR2 YNNKEL come from the germline V gene (reference sequence). V dropped 1 base and J dropped 3 bases, with 14 bases sitting between them.

The sample holds a few counts of this clone. This chain links TRBV6-1 with TRBJ1-6, with unresolved D. This CDR3 is 13 amino acids long. The V end was cut by 1 base, the J end by 5 bases, with 3 bases between. Germline V gene sequence: CDR1 MNHNS, CDR2 SASEGT. The DNA for the CDR3 is TGTGCCAGCAGTGAAGTAGATAATTCACCCCTCCACTTT. Translated: CASSEVDNSPLHF.

The chain couples TRBV7-2 to TRBJ2-2; 7 nucleotides agree with TRBD1. The V gene end was trimmed by 3 bases and the J gene end by 3 bases; junction bases not matched to a gene: 4. Germline loops: CDR1 SGHTA, CDR2 FQGNSA. The CDR3 runs to 15 residues. The CDR3 DNA reads TGTGCCAGCAGCTTGGGCCAGGGGGACACCGGGGAGCTGTTTTTT. Protein: CASSLGQGDTGELFF.

This rearrangement joins TRBV7-9 to TRBJ1-3; 7 bases are a match to TRBD1. The CDR3 loop spans 15 amino acids. The V segment lost 10 bases and the J segment 0 bases; nucleotides outside the gene matches: 9. From germline, CDR1 is SEHNR and CDR2 FQNEAQ (reference sequence). The CDR3 DNA sequence: TGTGCCACAGATAAGGGGGCCCGCTCTGGAAACACCATATATTTT. Residues: CATDKGARSGNTIYF.

V and J are TRBV10-3 and TRBJ2-3, with 7 nucleotides matching TRBD2. The CDR3 runs to 15 residues. After removal of 4 bases from V and 4 bases from J, the junction contained 8 bases not matched to a gene. Germline CDR1 reads ENHRY; CDR2 reads SYGVKD. The CDR3 sequence is CAISGRGREADTQYF. CDR3 nucleotide sequence: TGTGCCATCAGTGGGCGGGGGAGAGAGGCAGATACGCAGTATTTT.

This rearrangement joins TRBV5-8 to TRBJ2-7; possible D gene TRBD2, 6 bases. CDR1 SGHTS and CDR2 YDEGEE come from the germline V gene. V gave up 2 bases and J gave up 3 bases, with 21 bases separating them. The CDR3 totals 17 residues. CDR3 sequence reads: CASSFHLGTSQIYEQYF. CDR3 bases: TGTGCCAGCAGCTTCCATCTAGGGACTTCCCAAATCTACGAGCAGTACTTC.